Detailed here is one T cell receptor beta chain. The antigen remains unidentified. Sequenced by immunoSEQ multiplex PCR; TCRdb stores in-frame clones only, minus some. Of about 58,000 clones in the sample, about 83% were seen once. This sample was included in a study of identifying expanded T cells in peripheral blood. Points from the study as a whole: Across healthy donors, higher total template counts meant significantly greater roughly 2-week count variance. Differentially abundant clones: around 1.2 between replicates, about 15 at around 14 days, approximately 19 at four.

This CDR3 comprises 12 residues. The germline CDR1 and CDR2 sequences are ENHRY and SYGVKD. V gave up 4 bases and J gave up 14 bases; unmatched junction bases: 5. Collection occurred without any documented infections or immune events in donors. Material: blood. The chain is built from TRBV10-3 and TRBJ1-6; 7 bases line up with TRBD1. This receptor was taken from a person aged 18 to 75 in good health. The CDR3 reads CAISATGEALHF. The CDR3 nucleotides are TGTGCCATCAGTGCCACAGGGGAGGCCCTCCACTTT.